This T cell receptor beta chain is from a study of identical twins. A universal primer site came from template switching; cDNA carried unique molecular identifiers. TCRdb itself ran the 5' RACE reads through MiXCR, one entry per CDR3 protein. The sample comprises 600,000 to 850,000 distinct CDR3 sequences, about 20% of which are singletons, and roughly 13% rests with the top ten. Only healthy Caucasians were included as donors. The CDR3 runs to 13 residues. The ends were cut back, 7 bases at V and 0 bases at J, with 8 bases in the middle. Germline V gives CDR1 MNHNS, CDR2 SASEGT. These same data were also listed under a study on T cells expressing NK-cell markers. That report adds: The TCR beta repertoires originated in sorted CD3+CD56+NKG2C+, CD3+CD56+NKG2C- and CD3+CD56-NKG2C+ T cells. About six donors showed dominant NKG2C+ clonotypes comprising roughly 1.0-7.0% of their CD8+ T cells.

This clonotype was sampled from a woman aged 18-29 years in good health. The source material was PBMCs. The chain employs TRBV6-1 and TRBJ2-3, with D unresolved. The CDR3 bases are TGTGCCAGCAAAGTGACTAGCACAGATACGCAGTATTTT. Translating gives CASKVTSTDTQYF.